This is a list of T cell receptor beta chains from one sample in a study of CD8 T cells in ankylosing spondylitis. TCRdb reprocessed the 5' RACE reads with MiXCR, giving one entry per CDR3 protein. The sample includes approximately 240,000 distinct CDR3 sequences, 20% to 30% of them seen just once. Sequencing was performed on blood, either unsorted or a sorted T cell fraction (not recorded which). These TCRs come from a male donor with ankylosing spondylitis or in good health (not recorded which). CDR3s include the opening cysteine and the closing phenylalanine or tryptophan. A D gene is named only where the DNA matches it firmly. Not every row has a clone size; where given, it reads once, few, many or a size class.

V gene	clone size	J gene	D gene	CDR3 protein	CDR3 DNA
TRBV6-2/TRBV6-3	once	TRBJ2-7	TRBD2	CASNNGGYEQYF	TGTGCCAGCAACAACGGGGGGTACGAGCAGTACTTC
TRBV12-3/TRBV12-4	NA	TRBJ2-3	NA	CASSLAYRDTLYF	TGTGCCAGCAGTTTAGCGTACAGGGATACGCTGTATTTT
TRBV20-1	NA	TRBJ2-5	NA	CSARKDPINQETQYF	TGCAGTGCTAGAAAAGACCCTATCAACCAAGAGACCCAGTACTTC
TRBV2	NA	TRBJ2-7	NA	CASSDDRFGYEQYF	TGTGCCAGCAGTGATGACAGGTTCGGTTACGAGCAGTACTTC
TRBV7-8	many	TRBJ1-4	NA	CASSARRFSNEKLFF	TGTGCCAGCAGCGCCCGACGGTTTTCTAATGAAAAACTGTTTTTT
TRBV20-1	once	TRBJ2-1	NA	CSAPSSTWGDEQFF	TGCAGTGCTCCATCTAGCACCTGGGGGGATGAGCAGTTCTTC
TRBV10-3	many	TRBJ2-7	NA	CAISERQTDEQYF	TGTGCCATCAGTGAGCGGCAGACTGACGAGCAGTACTTC
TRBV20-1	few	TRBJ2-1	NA	CSFKGSYNEQFF	TGCAGTTTCAAGGGCTCCTACAATGAGCAGTTCTTC
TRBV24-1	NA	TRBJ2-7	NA	CATSDSGVEQYF	TGTGCCACCAGTGATTCAGGGGTCGAGCAGTACTTC
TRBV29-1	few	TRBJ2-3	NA	CSVEGWERTDRTDTQYF	TGCAGCGTTGAAGGATGGGAGCGGACAGACCGCACAGATACGCAGTATTTT
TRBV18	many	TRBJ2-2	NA	CASSGTHRTGELFF	TGTGCCAGCTCAGGGACTCATCGGACCGGGGAGCTGTTTTTT
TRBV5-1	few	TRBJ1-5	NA	CASSLSPNQPQHF	TGCGCCAGCAGTCTCAGCCCCAATCAGCCCCAGCATTTT
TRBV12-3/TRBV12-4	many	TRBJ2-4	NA	CASSSFGVKAKNIQYF	TGTGCCAGCAGTTCATTTGGGGTAAAAGCCAAAAACATTCAGTACTTC
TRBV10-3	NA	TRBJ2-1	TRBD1	CATSGTGGPDNEQFF	TGTGCCACCTCCGGGACAGGGGGCCCCGACAATGAGCAGTTCTTC
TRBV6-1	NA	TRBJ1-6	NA	CASRQGLASPLHF	TGTGCCAGCCGTCAGGGTCTTGCTTCACCCCTCCACTTT